These T cell receptor beta chains were read from a single sample in a study of identical twins. TCRdb called the 5' RACE reads again in MiXCR, with one record for every CDR3 protein. Of roughly 1,500,000 distinct CDR3 sequences listed, about 30% are singletons. Source material: cord blood. These receptor sequences come from a newborn girl in good health. Both conserved end residues are part of each CDR3. Each record gives: J gene, clone size, D gene, V gene, CDR3 DNA, CDR3 protein. D genes are given only for firm matches. Size is stated for part of the rows, as once, few or many counts, or as a class when the clone is expanded.

J: TRBJ1-4; size: -; D: -; V: TRBV7-2; DNA: TGTGCCAGCAGCTTAACGTCCTTCGGGACGGTGTTTTTT; CDR3: CASSLTSFGTVFF
J: TRBJ1-1; size: few; D: -; V: TRBV9; DNA: TGTGCCAGCAGCGTAGGTGGGGGAAGAGCTGAAGCTTTCTTT; CDR3: CASSVGGGRAEAFF
J: TRBJ2-1; size: -; D: -; V: TRBV20-1; DNA: TGCAGCGGAAGGGGCCTAGGAGGGTACAATGAGCAGTTCTTC; CDR3: CSGRGLGGYNEQFF
J: TRBJ1-1; size: -; D: -; V: TRBV4-1; DNA: TGCGCCAGCAGCCAACCCATTCGGGAAACTGAAGCTTTCTTT; CDR3: CASSQPIRETEAFF
J: TRBJ2-3; size: -; D: TRBD2; V: TRBV19; DNA: TGTGCCAGTAGGTTGGCCGGACTAGCGGGAGGAACAGATACGCAGTATTTT; CDR3: CASRLAGLAGGTDTQYF
J: TRBJ2-3; size: -; D: -; V: TRBV27; DNA: TGTGCCAGCAGTTTATTTGTCAGGGACCTTCGTATGAATACGCAGTATTTT; CDR3: CASSLFVRDLRMNTQYF
J: TRBJ2-1; size: few; D: -; V: TRBV7-9; DNA: TGTGCCAGCAGCTTAGAGGGTACTAGGAGCTACAATGAGCAGTTCTTC; CDR3: CASSLEGTRSYNEQFF
J: TRBJ2-1; size: few; D: TRBD2; V: TRBV20-1; DNA: TGCAGTCCAACTACTAGCGGGGGGGCGCATGAGCAGTTCTTC; CDR3: CSPTTSGGAHEQFF
J: TRBJ2-1; size: few; D: -; V: TRBV7-2; DNA: TGTGCCAGCGGGATTCGATACCGATACAATGAGCAGTTCTTC; CDR3: CASGIRYRYNEQFF
J: TRBJ2-1; size: -; D: TRBD2; V: TRBV27; DNA: TGTGCCAGCAGTCCTAAAGCGGGAACCTCCTACGAGCAGTTCTTC; CDR3: CASSPKAGTSYEQFF
J: TRBJ2-4; size: -; D: -; V: TRBV5-1; DNA: TGCGCCAGCAGCTTTGAGATGAGACAGTTCGACGGGCAGTACTTC; CDR3: CASSFEMRQFDGQYF
J: TRBJ2-6; size: few; D: TRBD2; V: TRBV20-1; DNA: TGCAGTGCTAGCAGGACTAGCGGGAGGTTTTCTGGGGCCAACGTCCTGACTTTC; CDR3: CSASRTSGRFSGANVLTF
J: TRBJ2-2; size: few; D: -; V: TRBV12-3/TRBV12-4; DNA: TGTGCCAGCAGTTTGCGGCTGACGAACACCGGGGAGCTGTTTTTT; CDR3: CASSLRLTNTGELFF
J: TRBJ2-7; size: few; D: -; V: TRBV28; DNA: TGTGCCAGCAGCCATCACGGGACACCTAAAGACGAGCAGTACTTC; CDR3: CASSHHGTPKDEQYF
J: TRBJ1-1; size: -; D: -; V: TRBV27; DNA: TGTGCCAGCAGTCATTACACTCTAAACACTGAAGCTTTCTTT; CDR3: CASSHYTLNTEAFF
J: TRBJ2-7; size: -; D: -; V: TRBV10-2; DNA: TGCGCCAGCAGTGATCAGCGACCGATCCCCTCCTACGAGCAGTACTTC; CDR3: CASSDQRPIPSYEQYF
J: TRBJ2-5; size: -; D: -; V: TRBV27; DNA: TGTGCCAGCAACGGGGGTTCGTACAATGAGCAGTACTTC; CDR3: CASNGGSYNEQYF
J: TRBJ2-4; size: -; D: TRBD1; V: TRBV6-1; DNA: TGTGCCAGCGACCAAGACAGGGGGTGGGAGCAGTACTTC; CDR3: CASDQDRGWEQYF
J: TRBJ2-1; size: -; D: -; V: TRBV25-1; DNA: TGTGCCACCCAGACAGGACCTCTAAGTGAGCAGTTCTTC; CDR3: CATQTGPLSEQFF
J: TRBJ1-1; size: few; D: -; V: TRBV20-1; DNA: TGCAGTGCTAGTTTGCCTGTTCTGGCTTTCTTT; CDR3: CSASLPVLAFF
J: TRBJ2-1; size: few; D: -; V: TRBV20-1; DNA: TGCAGTGCCGGACACCCATCGAGGGGTTACAATGAGCAGTTCTTC; CDR3: CSAGHPSRGYNEQFF
J: TRBJ2-3; size: -; D: -; V: TRBV20-1; DNA: TGCAGTGCTACCCCTCCCCCTAGCACAGATACGCAGTATTTT; CDR3: CSATPPPSTDTQYF
J: TRBJ2-1; size: -; D: -; V: TRBV20-1; DNA: TGCAGTGCTAGACAGCGGCAAACGAACAATGAGCAGTTCTTC; CDR3: CSARQRQTNNEQFF
J: TRBJ2-7; size: many; D: TRBD1; V: TRBV28; DNA: TGTGCCAGCAGTTACATATCGGGACAGGGGTATCCTTACGAGCAGTACTTC; CDR3: CASSYISGQGYPYEQYF
J: TRBJ2-5; size: -; D: TRBD2; V: TRBV14; DNA: TGTGCCAGCAAGATGGGACTAGCCCAAGAGACCCAGTACTTC; CDR3: CASKMGLAQETQYF
J: TRBJ1-6; size: once; D: -; V: TRBV9; DNA: TGTGCCAGCAGCACCTCCGGGGCCCCGGGATCACCCCTCCACTTT; CDR3: CASSTSGAPGSPLHF
J: TRBJ2-7; size: many; D: -; V: TRBV29-1; DNA: TGCAGCGTTGAAGACAGTGGAGGACCCTACGAGCAGTACTTC; CDR3: CSVEDSGGPYEQYF
J: TRBJ1-4; size: -; D: -; V: TRBV11-2; DNA: TGTGCCAGCAGCCCGAGGCCCCGGGGGCGAAAGAATGAAAAACTGTTTTTT; CDR3: CASSPRPRGRKNEKLFF
J: TRBJ1-2; size: few; D: -; V: TRBV21-1; DNA: TGTGCCAGCAGCAAAGTGGAGACAGGGGGCTATGGCTACACCTTC; CDR3: CASSKVETGGYGYTF
J: TRBJ1-2; size: -; D: -; V: TRBV11-2; DNA: TGTGCCAGCACCTTAGGGGGGGGTGCGTATGCTAACTATGGCTACACCTTC; CDR3: CASTLGGGAYANYGYTF
J: TRBJ2-4; size: few; D: -; V: TRBV29-1; DNA: TGCGGCGTTCGACAGACCAAAAACATTCAGTACTTC; CDR3: CGVRQTKNIQYF
J: TRBJ2-1; size: few; D: -; V: TRBV20-1; DNA: TGCAGTGCTAGGCCCGCCCATGAGCAGTTCTTC; CDR3: CSARPAHEQFF
J: TRBJ1-2; size: few; D: -; V: TRBV7-2; DNA: TGTGCCAGCAGCTCGGGGGGCTTCTCAAGCTACACCTTC; CDR3: CASSSGGFSSYTF
J: TRBJ2-1; size: -; D: TRBD2; V: TRBV9; DNA: TGTGCCAGCAGCGTAGCTAACCCCGGGACTAGCGGGGTCTACAATGAGCAGTTCTTC; CDR3: CASSVANPGTSGVYNEQFF
J: TRBJ2-4; size: -; D: TRBD1; V: TRBV19; DNA: TGTGCCAGTAGTATGGACAGGGTGGCCAAAAACATTCAGTACTTC; CDR3: CASSMDRVAKNIQYF
J: TRBJ2-7; size: -; D: TRBD1; V: TRBV5-1; DNA: TGCGCCAGCAGCTTGTATTCTTACAGGGGCAGCTCCTACGAGCAGTACTTC; CDR3: CASSLYSYRGSSYEQYF
J: TRBJ1-2; size: few; D: -; V: TRBV29-1; DNA: TGCAGCGACCGGGGCAACTATGGCTACACCTTC; CDR3: CSDRGNYGYTF
J: TRBJ2-7; size: many; D: TRBD2; V: TRBV4-2; DNA: TGTGCCAGCAGCCGTAGTCTAGCGGGAGCCTACGAGCAGTACTTC; CDR3: CASSRSLAGAYEQYF
J: TRBJ2-2; size: once; D: -; V: TRBV5-1; DNA: TGCGCCAGCAGCTTAAAGTCCACCGGGGAGCTGTTTTTT; CDR3: CASSLKSTGELFF
J: TRBJ1-4; size: few; D: -; V: TRBV6-5; DNA: TGTGCCAGCAGTTACTCCATGACAACTAATGAAAAACTGTTTTTT; CDR3: CASSYSMTTNEKLFF
J: TRBJ2-5; size: once; D: -; V: TRBV3-1; DNA: TGTGCCAGCAGCCAAACTTCGACCCAGTACTTC; CDR3: CASSQTSTQYF
J: TRBJ2-1; size: -; D: -; V: TRBV7-9; DNA: TGTGCCAGCAGCCCCCCAACTAGTCACTCCTACAATGAGCAGTTCTTC; CDR3: CASSPPTSHSYNEQFF
J: TRBJ1-2; size: few; D: -; V: TRBV4-1; DNA: TGCGCCAGCAGCCGGGGGGAACAGTCGGGTGGCTACACCTTC; CDR3: CASSRGEQSGGYTF
J: TRBJ1-5; size: few; D: -; V: TRBV28; DNA: TGTGCCAGCAGTCCCTGGGGTCAGCCCCAGCATTTT; CDR3: CASSPWGQPQHF
J: TRBJ1-1; size: -; D: -; V: TRBV6-1; DNA: TGTGCCAGCAGTGAAGGGAGGGTCCTGAACACTGAAGCTTTCTTT; CDR3: CASSEGRVLNTEAFF
J: TRBJ2-3; size: -; D: -; V: TRBV20-1; DNA: TGCAGTGCTAGTCGGCCAGGGGAGGGAGATACGCAGTATTTT; CDR3: CSASRPGEGDTQYF
J: TRBJ2-1; size: -; D: -; V: TRBV7-2; DNA: TGTGCCAGCAGCTTAGCGTTGACGGCCGGGGCAGGGAGCTACAATGAGCAGTTCTTC; CDR3: CASSLALTAGAGSYNEQFF
J: TRBJ2-5; size: few; D: TRBD1; V: TRBV18; DNA: TGTGCCAGCTCACCAACCGCGACAGGGTATGGGTCCGAGACCCAGTACTTC; CDR3: CASSPTATGYGSETQYF